The clone carrying this T cell receptor beta chain was picked up many times. The antigen remains undetermined. These data originate in a study of neurological immune-mediated disorders. Unsorted libraries were prepared from 2 million PBMCs held at -80 C. With 10 bases removed from V and 2 bases from J, the gap between germline ends came to 14 bases. Germline V gene data show CDR1 as ENHRY and CDR2 as SYGVKD. This CDR3 contains 13 residues. TCRdb redid the calling of the 5' RACE reads with MiXCR, one entry per CDR3 protein. The sample carries over 25,000 distinct CDR3 sequences, about 12% recorded once. Study results and limitations: CDR3 amino acid sequences of expanded clones were not shared across subjects, a result suggesting private repertoires in all groups.

The sequenced sample was PBMCs. J is TRBJ1-1 and V is TRBV10-3, with D perhaps matching TRBD1 (5 bases). The source is a woman in her sixties or seventies in good health. DNA for the CDR3: TGTGCCACCACATTAGGGGTTAACACTGAAGCTTTCTTT. Translated: CATTLGVNTEAFF.